The rows below give T cell receptor beta chains drawn from one sample of a study of shared clonotypes between healthy human individuals. Sequenced by immunoSEQ multiplex PCR; TCRdb stores in-frame clones only, minus some. The table shows roughly 1,100,000 clones, with approximately 70% occurring only once. Sequencing was carried out using memory CD4+ T cells sorted from blood. The receptors come from a man younger than 35 in good health. Each CDR3 is given with its conserved first and last residue. Each record gives: V gene, clone size, J gene, D gene, CDR3 DNA, CDR3 protein. The D gene is left open where the match is weak. Only some rows state a clone size, as once, few, many or a class for expanded clones.

v_gene: TRBV2; abundance: -; j_gene: TRBJ2-7; d_gene: -; CDR3nt: TGTGCCAGCAGTTCTCAGGGGTTCGAGCAGTACTTC; CDR3aa: CASSSQGFEQYF
v_gene: TRBV10-1; abundance: -; j_gene: TRBJ2-1; d_gene: -; CDR3nt: TGCGCCAGCAGTGAGGACGGCGTCAATGAGCAGTTCTTC; CDR3aa: CASSEDGVNEQFF
v_gene: TRBV7-6; abundance: once; j_gene: TRBJ2-2; d_gene: -; CDR3nt: TGTGCCAGCAGCTTAAATTCTGGGGGTACCGGGGAGCTGTTTTTT; CDR3aa: CASSLNSGGTGELFF
v_gene: TRBV30; abundance: -; j_gene: TRBJ2-7; d_gene: -; CDR3nt: TGTGCCTGGAGTGGCGAAAGGACAGTGTACGAGCAGTACTTC; CDR3aa: CAWSGERTVYEQYF
v_gene: TRBV11-2; abundance: -; j_gene: TRBJ1-1; d_gene: -; CDR3nt: TGTGCCAGCAGCTTCGAGGGGGTGGGGAGCACTGAAGCTTTCTTT; CDR3aa: CASSFEGVGSTEAFF
v_gene: TRBV29-1; abundance: -; j_gene: TRBJ1-1; d_gene: TRBD1; CDR3nt: TGCAGCGTTGTGGGGACAGCGAACACTGAAGCTTTCTTT; CDR3aa: CSVVGTANTEAFF
v_gene: TRBV19; abundance: -; j_gene: TRBJ1-4; d_gene: -; CDR3nt: TGTGCCAGTAGTATTGGTACGGGACGCCTTAATGAAAAACTGTTTTTT; CDR3aa: CASSIGTGRLNEKLFF
v_gene: TRBV30; abundance: -; j_gene: TRBJ2-7; d_gene: TRBD2; CDR3nt: TGTGCCTGGAGTGTCGGAGCGGGAGGACACTACGAGCAGTACTTC; CDR3aa: CAWSVGAGGHYEQYF
v_gene: TRBV4-2; abundance: -; j_gene: TRBJ2-3; d_gene: TRBD2; CDR3nt: TGTGCCAGCAGCCAATACCTCCAGCGGGGCTCTAGCACAGATACGCAGTATTTT; CDR3aa: CASSQYLQRGSSTDTQYF
v_gene: TRBV10-3; abundance: -; j_gene: TRBJ1-2; d_gene: -; CDR3nt: TGTGCCATCAGTGAGTCCGTGGGGGGCCGACTGCAGGGCTACACCTTC; CDR3aa: CAISESVGGRLQGYTF
v_gene: TRBV5-1; abundance: once; j_gene: TRBJ2-1; d_gene: -; CDR3nt: TGCGCCAGCAGCTTGGGTTGGAATGAGCAGTTCTTC; CDR3aa: CASSLGWNEQFF
v_gene: TRBV7-2; abundance: few; j_gene: TRBJ2-7; d_gene: -; CDR3nt: TGTGCCAGCAGCTCTAACACGGTTTCCTACGAGCAGTACTTC; CDR3aa: CASSSNTVSYEQYF
v_gene: TRBV9; abundance: -; j_gene: TRBJ2-7; d_gene: -; CDR3nt: TGTGCCAGCAGCCCCCGGACAGAGGGCTACGAGCAGTACTTC; CDR3aa: CASSPRTEGYEQYF
v_gene: TRBV25-1; abundance: -; j_gene: TRBJ2-1; d_gene: -; CDR3nt: TGTGCCACCCAGCCAATGGGCCGAGCGGATGAGCAGTTCTTC; CDR3aa: CATQPMGRADEQFF
v_gene: TRBV30; abundance: few; j_gene: TRBJ1-4; d_gene: -; CDR3nt: TGTGCCTGGAGTGTACCCGGCAGGGGTGGTGAAAAACTGTTTTTT; CDR3aa: CAWSVPGRGGEKLFF
v_gene: TRBV5-5; abundance: -; j_gene: TRBJ2-7; d_gene: -; CDR3nt: TGTGCCAGCAGCCAGACTGGTTCCTACGAGCAGTACTTC; CDR3aa: CASSQTGSYEQYF
v_gene: TRBV4-1; abundance: -; j_gene: TRBJ1-1; d_gene: -; CDR3nt: TGCGCCAGCAGCCAAGTTTTCTCCGGGGCTTTCTTT; CDR3aa: CASSQVFSGAFF
v_gene: TRBV30; abundance: -; j_gene: TRBJ2-1; d_gene: -; CDR3nt: TGTGCCTGGAGCGGGGGCCGGGGGGCCCTTAATGAGCAGTTCTTC; CDR3aa: CAWSGGRGALNEQFF
v_gene: TRBV13; abundance: few; j_gene: TRBJ2-2; d_gene: -; CDR3nt: TGTGCCAGCAGCCAGTCAGCCGGGGAGCTGTTTTTT; CDR3aa: CASSQSAGELFF
v_gene: TRBV10-3; abundance: few; j_gene: TRBJ1-1; d_gene: -; CDR3nt: TGTGCCATCAGTGGGGGGGTTACTGAAGCTTTCTTT; CDR3aa: CAISGGVTEAFF
v_gene: TRBV11-2; abundance: -; j_gene: TRBJ2-1; d_gene: -; CDR3nt: TGTGCCAGCAGCTTAGCGAATGAGCAGTTCTTC; CDR3aa: CASSLANEQFF
v_gene: TRBV5-1; abundance: -; j_gene: TRBJ1-1; d_gene: -; CDR3nt: TGCGCCAGCAGTAGTAATATGAACACTGAAGCTTTCTTT; CDR3aa: CASSSNMNTEAFF
v_gene: TRBV6-1; abundance: -; j_gene: TRBJ1-5; d_gene: -; CDR3nt: TGTGCCAGCAGTGAAGTCGATCAGCCCCAGCATTTT; CDR3aa: CASSEVDQPQHF
v_gene: TRBV6-1; abundance: -; j_gene: TRBJ2-2; d_gene: TRBD1; CDR3nt: TGTGCCAGCAGCGAACTGGACAGGACCACCGGGGAGCTGTTTTTT; CDR3aa: CASSELDRTTGELFF
v_gene: TRBV4-1; abundance: -; j_gene: TRBJ1-2; d_gene: -; CDR3nt: TGCGCCAGCAGCCAAGATTTCGACAGACTACCTTTCCCAAACTATGGCTACACCTTC; CDR3aa: CASSQDFDRLPFPNYGYTF
v_gene: TRBV10-1; abundance: -; j_gene: TRBJ2-1; d_gene: TRBD1; CDR3nt: TGCGCCAGCAGTGGCCGGGACAGGGGCTACAATGAGCAGTTCTTC; CDR3aa: CASSGRDRGYNEQFF
v_gene: TRBV11-2; abundance: -; j_gene: TRBJ2-2; d_gene: TRBD1; CDR3nt: TGTGCCAGCAGCACCCGGGACAGGGGAGCCGGGGAGCTGTTTTTT; CDR3aa: CASSTRDRGAGELFF
v_gene: TRBV28; abundance: -; j_gene: TRBJ1-1; d_gene: -; CDR3nt: TGTGCCAGCAGTTTTAATGTCGGCAGGGTGGGCAGAGGCACTGAAGCTTTCTTT; CDR3aa: CASSFNVGRVGRGTEAFF
v_gene: TRBV27; abundance: -; j_gene: TRBJ1-2; d_gene: -; CDR3nt: TGTGCCAGCAGTCCGACAGGCGCCAAGGGGTATGGCTACACCTTC; CDR3aa: CASSPTGAKGYGYTF
v_gene: TRBV7-2; abundance: -; j_gene: TRBJ1-2; d_gene: -; CDR3nt: TGTGCCAGCAGCTCCCGCCCGGACGCAAGAAATGGCTACACCTTC; CDR3aa: CASSSRPDARNGYTF
v_gene: TRBV7-9; abundance: -; j_gene: TRBJ1-2; d_gene: -; CDR3nt: TGTGCCAGACCTTCGGGAGTGTATGAGGTAAGGAACTATGGCTACACCTTC; CDR3aa: CARPSGVYEVRNYGYTF
v_gene: TRBV7-9; abundance: -; j_gene: TRBJ1-1; d_gene: TRBD1; CDR3nt: TGTGCCAGCAGCGCCAGGGGGCGGAACACTGAAGCTTTCTTT; CDR3aa: CASSARGRNTEAFF
v_gene: TRBV10-3; abundance: -; j_gene: TRBJ2-5; d_gene: -; CDR3nt: TGTGCCATCAGTGTGAACAGACAAGAGACCCAGTACTTC; CDR3aa: CAISVNRQETQYF
v_gene: TRBV6-1; abundance: -; j_gene: TRBJ2-4; d_gene: -; CDR3nt: TGTGCCAGCAGTGATGGGGAACTTCTAGCCAAAAACATTCAGTACTTC; CDR3aa: CASSDGELLAKNIQYF
v_gene: TRBV7-9; abundance: -; j_gene: TRBJ1-6; d_gene: -; CDR3nt: TGTGCCAGCAGCCAAATGGGAGGCAATTCACCCCTCCACTTT; CDR3aa: CASSQMGGNSPLHF
v_gene: TRBV7-3; abundance: -; j_gene: TRBJ1-3; d_gene: -; CDR3nt: TGTGCCAGCAGCTTAGGTTCTCCTGGAAACACCATATATTTT; CDR3aa: CASSLGSPGNTIYF
v_gene: TRBV19; abundance: -; j_gene: TRBJ1-1; d_gene: -; CDR3nt: TGTGCCAGTAGTTCAATCGCCCACACTGAAGCTTTCTTT; CDR3aa: CASSSIAHTEAFF
v_gene: TRBV6-1; abundance: -; j_gene: TRBJ2-2; d_gene: -; CDR3nt: TGTGCCAGCAGCCCTATCCGAATAGCCGGGGAGCTGTTTTTT; CDR3aa: CASSPIRIAGELFF
v_gene: TRBV10-3; abundance: -; j_gene: TRBJ2-2; d_gene: TRBD1; CDR3nt: TGTGCCATCAGCGGACAGGAACGCGGCACCGGGGAGCTGTTTTTT; CDR3aa: CAISGQERGTGELFF
v_gene: TRBV5-1; abundance: -; j_gene: TRBJ1-3; d_gene: TRBD1; CDR3nt: TGCGCCAGCAGCTTGGGTGGACAGGCCTCAGGAAACACCATATATTTT; CDR3aa: CASSLGGQASGNTIYF
v_gene: TRBV5-4; abundance: -; j_gene: TRBJ2-3; d_gene: TRBD2; CDR3nt: TGTGCCAGCAGCTTGGTTGGCGGGAGGTCAGATACGCAGTATTTT; CDR3aa: CASSLVGGRSDTQYF
v_gene: TRBV7-9; abundance: -; j_gene: TRBJ2-5; d_gene: TRBD1; CDR3nt: TGTGCCAGCAGCTTGTATGCAGGGGGATCGAAAGAGACCCAGTACTTC; CDR3aa: CASSLYAGGSKETQYF
v_gene: TRBV10-2; abundance: few; j_gene: TRBJ2-7; d_gene: -; CDR3nt: TGCGCCAGCAGTGAAGGCGGGTACGAGCAGTACTTC; CDR3aa: CASSEGGYEQYF
v_gene: TRBV5-1; abundance: once; j_gene: TRBJ2-7; d_gene: TRBD1; CDR3nt: TGCGCCAGCAGCTTGGTCGGACAGGGGGACTACGAGCAGTACTTC; CDR3aa: CASSLVGQGDYEQYF
v_gene: TRBV5-4; abundance: -; j_gene: TRBJ1-2; d_gene: TRBD1; CDR3nt: TGTGCCAGCAGCAAGGGACAGGGGAACTATGGCTACACCTTC; CDR3aa: CASSKGQGNYGYTF
v_gene: TRBV5-1; abundance: many; j_gene: TRBJ2-7; d_gene: TRBD1; CDR3nt: TGCGCCAGCAGCTTGGGGGACAGTCTAGAGCAGTACTTC; CDR3aa: CASSLGDSLEQYF
v_gene: TRBV7-8; abundance: -; j_gene: TRBJ1-5; d_gene: -; CDR3nt: TGTGCCAGCAGCTTGCAATGGGGTAGCAATCAGCCCCAGCATTTT; CDR3aa: CASSLQWGSNQPQHF
v_gene: TRBV12-2; abundance: once; j_gene: TRBJ2-2; d_gene: -; CDR3nt: TGTGCAAGTCGCCCCTCGAGTGGGGGAACCGGGGAGCTGTTTTTT; CDR3aa: CASRPSSGGTGELFF
v_gene: TRBV7-2; abundance: -; j_gene: TRBJ2-3; d_gene: TRBD2; CDR3nt: TGTGCCAGCAGCTCTCCCGGGACTAGCGGGAGTAGCGATACGCAGTATTTT; CDR3aa: CASSSPGTSGSSDTQYF
v_gene: TRBV30; abundance: -; j_gene: TRBJ2-1; d_gene: TRBD2; CDR3nt: TGTGCCTGGTTACTAGCGGGCCTTAACAATGAGCAGTTCTTC; CDR3aa: CAWLLAGLNNEQFF
v_gene: TRBV4-1; abundance: -; j_gene: TRBJ2-1; d_gene: -; CDR3nt: TGCGCCAGCAGCCGAACCGGGTCTCGCCTTGACAATGAGCAGTTCTTC; CDR3aa: CASSRTGSRLDNEQFF
v_gene: TRBV6-5; abundance: -; j_gene: TRBJ1-4; d_gene: -; CDR3nt: TGTGCCAGCAGGGGAACAGGGATGGCTAATGAAAAACTGTTTTTT; CDR3aa: CASRGTGMANEKLFF
v_gene: TRBV29-1; abundance: -; j_gene: TRBJ1-3; d_gene: -; CDR3nt: TGCAGCGTAGAAGATACTGGAAACACCATATATTTT; CDR3aa: CSVEDTGNTIYF